This record covers a single TCR beta chain. Germline V gives CDR1 LNHDA, CDR2 SQIVND (reference sequence). The V segment lost 9 bases and the J segment 3 bases; nucleotides outside the gene matches: 4. The CDR3 totals 14 residues. This sample is part of a study of blood T cell repertoires in COVID-19. Produced via immunoSEQ multiplex PCR; TCRdb's table is partial and in-frame only. The data hold fewer than 150,000 clones, with roughly 80% observed a single time. Specimen: PBMCs or T cells enriched from blood (not recorded which). This sequence originates from a man aged 25 to 40 who had recovered from COVID-19. V is TRBV19 and J is TRBJ1-6; 8 nucleotides agree with TRBD1. CDR3 nucleotides: TGTGCCAGCACAGGGGGGGACTATAATTCACCCCTCCACTTT. Amino acid sequence: CASTGGDYNSPLHF.